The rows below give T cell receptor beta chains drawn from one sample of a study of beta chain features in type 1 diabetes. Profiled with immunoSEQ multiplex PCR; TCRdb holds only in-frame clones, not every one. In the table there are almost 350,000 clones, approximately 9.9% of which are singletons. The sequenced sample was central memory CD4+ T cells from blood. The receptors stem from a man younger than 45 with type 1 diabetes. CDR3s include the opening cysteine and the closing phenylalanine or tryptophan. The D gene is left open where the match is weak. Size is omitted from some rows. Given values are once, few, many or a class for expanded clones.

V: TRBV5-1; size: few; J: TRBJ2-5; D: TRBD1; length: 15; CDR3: CASSFRTGREETQYF; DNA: TGCGCCAGCAGCTTCAGGACAGGTCGAGAAGAGACCCAGTACTTC
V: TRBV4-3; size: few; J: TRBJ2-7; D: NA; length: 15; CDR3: CASSSIWGNSYEQYF; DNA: TGCGCCAGCAGCTCTATCTGGGGCAACTCCTACGAGCAGTACTTC
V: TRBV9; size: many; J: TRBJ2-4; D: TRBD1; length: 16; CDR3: CASSPDPNRGQNIQYF; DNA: TGTGCCAGCAGCCCTGATCCAAACAGGGGGCAAAACATTCAGTACTTC
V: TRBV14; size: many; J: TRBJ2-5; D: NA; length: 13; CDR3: CASSLRQGKAQYF; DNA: TGTGCCAGCAGCCTACGGCAGGGCAAGGCCCAGTACTTC
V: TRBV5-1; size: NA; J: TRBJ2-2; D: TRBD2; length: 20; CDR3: CASSLAEPSGVGTNTGELFF; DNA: TGCGCCAGCAGCTTGGCCGAGCCTAGCGGGGTGGGGACGAACACCGGGGAGCTGTTTTTT
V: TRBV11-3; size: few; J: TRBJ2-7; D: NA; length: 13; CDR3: CASSWRQDGEQYF; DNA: TGTGCCAGCAGCTGGAGGCAAGACGGCGAGCAGTACTTC
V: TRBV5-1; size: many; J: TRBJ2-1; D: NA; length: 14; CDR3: CASEGGRLNNEQFF; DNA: TGCGCCAGCGAAGGAGGCAGACTCAACAATGAGCAGTTCTTC
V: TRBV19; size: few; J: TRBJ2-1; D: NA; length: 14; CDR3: CASSLHRADNEQFF; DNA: TGTGCCAGTAGTCTTCACCGGGCAGACAATGAGCAGTTCTTC
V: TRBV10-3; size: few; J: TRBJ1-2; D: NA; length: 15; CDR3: CAIRLSTAALGGYTF; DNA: TGTGCCATCAGGCTCTCGACAGCCGCTTTGGGAGGCTACACCTTC
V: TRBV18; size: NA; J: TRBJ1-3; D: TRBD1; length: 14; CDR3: CASSAGTGGNTIYF; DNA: TGTGCCAGCTCAGCCGGGACAGGTGGAAACACCATATATTTT
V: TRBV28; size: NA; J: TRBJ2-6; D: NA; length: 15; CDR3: CASSLGGSGANVLTF; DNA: TGTGCCAGCAGTTTAGGGGGCTCTGGGGCCAACGTCCTGACTTTC